The rows below give T cell receptor beta chains drawn from one sample of a study of OX40 agonist ivuxolimab in advanced cancers. Here immunoSEQ multiplex PCR was the method, and the copy in TCRdb shows in-frame clones only, minus some. The sample carries about 68,000 clones, approximately 90% recorded once. The sequencing used CD4+ or CD8+ T cells sorted from blood, collected in a trial of the OX40 agonist ivuxolimab. These receptors were obtained from an adult with an advanced solid tumor such as melanoma, head and neck, liver or kidney cancer. The conserved cysteine and the conserved F or W are not part of the CDR3 here.

CDR3 protein	V gene
ASSLSTRFNEQF	TRBV7-3
ASSYDPTGWAEAF	TRBV9
ASSYVGAETQY	TRBV6-5
ASSQEKGNRPNTGELF	TRBV4-1
ASSLMGEFTEAF	TRBV27
ASSSAVNEQF	TRBV4-1
ASSSGTLEQY	TRBV27
ASSYSHTDTEAF	TRBV2
ASSSRGPGNEQF	TRBV7-9
ASSGRTSGATSYEQY	TRBV28
ASSSLAGGPGDTQY	TRBV11-2
ASSALGTLASYEQY	TRBV27
ASGLGDVRSTEAF	TRBV12-5
ANRGATEAF	TRBV2
ASSLGTEAF	TRBV7-2
ASSVTSGTYEQY	TRBV7-9
ASSLEPKAGELGNTIY	TRBV11-2
ASSQDRINYNEQF	TRBV4-3
ASSFWGSGTDTQY	TRBV7-3
ASSLLAGGRSYNEQF	TRBV5-6
ASSFVTTGELF	TRBV28
ASSPGGPWTEAF	TRBV18
ASSPGQGNTIY	TRBV27
ATSITGDNQPQH	TRBV15
ASSQEGTGLGNTIY	TRBV4-2
ASTTVATNEKLF	TRBV19
ASSFDGGGYLSTDTQY	TRBV11-2
ASSFRQTIYYGYT	TRBV28
ASSLGGPPTDTQY	TRBV11-2
ASSLVQGQETQY	TRBV5-1
ASRQGAVTAFYGYT	TRBV19
ASSSAGRGAEAF	TRBV13
ASSLERITDTQY	TRBV5-1
ASSQGPGEAF	TRBV7-9
ATSRGTLAGGNNEQF	TRBV15
ASSQAPGPYDYGYT	TRBV14
ASSSGLAGPLDEQF	TRBV5-4
ASSSRQLSSSGNTIY	TRBV5-8
ASSLSGPGNTIY	TRBV7-2
ASGQPLNYGYT	TRBV30
ASSPRAGRTEAF	TRBV7-2
ASSQENGQSEAF	TRBV4-1
ASSLTAGSYEQY	TRBV19
SVTPRGSETQY	TRBV29-1
ASSLAGGPYNEQF	TRBV7-6
ASSQGVSYEQY	TRBV14
ASSSLDRASYEQY	TRBV5-6
ASTDILQETQY	TRBV5-1
ASRDPRHEQF	TRBV6-5
ASSKPGSLAPQNIQY	TRBV19
SVAGDRMGTGANVLT	TRBV29-1
ASSEAFGTGKYTGELF	TRBV6-1
ASSRVAATYEQY	TRBV27
ASSVTGGTDTQY	TRBV5-4
ASSSDRDFYGYT	TRBV6-5
ASSLESPFLAGDNEQF	TRBV7-2
ASSLYGQSSNQPQH	TRBV27
ASSPGESTYEQY	TRBV7-8
ASSSGGSDTQY	TRBV11-2
ASIQRDQGEKLF	TRBV11-3